The clone carrying this T cell receptor beta chain was seen repeatedly, ten times or more. What it recognizes is unknown. Amplification of TCR beta CDR3 regions was performed using RNA transcripts as template. When the TCR CDR3 underwent first-round RT-PCR, the HTBI primer set was used. A single record per CDR3 protein comes from TCRdb applying MiXCR to the multiplex PCR reads. There are 600,000 to 750,000 distinct CDR3 sequences in the sample; 17% occur only once, and 15% lies in the top ten. This record belongs to a study of T cells in Graves' hyperthyroidism and ophthalmopathy. Notes on the study in general: Most thyroid clonotypes with frequency above 0.001 were detected in blood.

This CDR3 is 16 amino acids long. V shed 1 base and J shed 5 bases, with 15 bases lying between them. Patients showing uncontrolled infection, other autoimmune disease, pregnancy or lactation were ineligible. Every diagnosis used clinical symptoms, serum thyroxine and TRAb, thyroid ultrasound and orbital computed tomography. Cells are PBMCs isolated from more than 8.5 ml of fresh blood. The chain carries TRBV12-3 or TRBV12-4 and TRBJ2-1; weak D call: TRBD1 (5 bases). The material sequenced was blood. The receptor's source is a man between 50 and 59 years old with Graves' hyperthyroidism. In DNA form, the CDR3 reads TGTGCCAGCAGTTTAGACTTACTGGTAGGGGACAATGAGCAGTTCTTC. Encoded protein: CASSLDLLVGDNEQFF.